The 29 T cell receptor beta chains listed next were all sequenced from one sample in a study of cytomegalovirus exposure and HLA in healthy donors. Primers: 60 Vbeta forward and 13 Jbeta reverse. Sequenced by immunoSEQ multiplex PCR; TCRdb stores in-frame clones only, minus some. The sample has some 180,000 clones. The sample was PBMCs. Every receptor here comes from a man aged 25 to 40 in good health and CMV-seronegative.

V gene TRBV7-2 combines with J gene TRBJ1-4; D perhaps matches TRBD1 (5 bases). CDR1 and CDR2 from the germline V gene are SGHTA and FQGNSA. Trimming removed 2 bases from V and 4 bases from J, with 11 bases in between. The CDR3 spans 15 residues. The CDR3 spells CASSLNTGYNEKLFF. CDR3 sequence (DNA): TGTGCCAGCAGCTTAAACACAGGTTATAATGAAAAACTGTTTTTT.

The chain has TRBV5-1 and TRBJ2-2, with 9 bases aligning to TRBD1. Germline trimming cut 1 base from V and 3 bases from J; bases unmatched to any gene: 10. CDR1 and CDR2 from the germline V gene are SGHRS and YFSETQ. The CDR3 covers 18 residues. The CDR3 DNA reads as TGCGCCAGCAGCTTGTCAGGGACAGGGTGGCGTTACACCGGGGAGCTGTTTTTT. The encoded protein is CASSLSGTGWRYTGELFF.

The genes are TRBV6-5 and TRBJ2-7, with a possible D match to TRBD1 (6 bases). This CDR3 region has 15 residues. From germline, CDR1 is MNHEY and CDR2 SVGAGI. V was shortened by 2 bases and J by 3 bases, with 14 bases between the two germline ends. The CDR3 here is CASSYGTGLGYEQYF. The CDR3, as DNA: TGTGCCAGCAGTTACGGAACAGGGCTGGGCTACGAGCAGTACTTC.

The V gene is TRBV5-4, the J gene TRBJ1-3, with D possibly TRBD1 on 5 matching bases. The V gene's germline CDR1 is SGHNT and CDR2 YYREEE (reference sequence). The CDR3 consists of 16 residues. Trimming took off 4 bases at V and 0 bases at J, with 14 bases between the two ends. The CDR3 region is CASSQIQVGSGNTIYF. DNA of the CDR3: TGTGCCAGCAGCCAAATACAGGTTGGCTCTGGAAACACCATATATTTT.

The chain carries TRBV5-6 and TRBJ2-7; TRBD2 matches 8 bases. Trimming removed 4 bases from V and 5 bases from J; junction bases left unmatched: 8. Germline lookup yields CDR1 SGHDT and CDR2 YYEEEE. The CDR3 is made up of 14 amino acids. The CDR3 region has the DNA TGTGCCAGCAGCCAAGCGGGAGTGTCCGACGAGCAGTACTTC. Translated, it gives CASSQAGVSDEQYF. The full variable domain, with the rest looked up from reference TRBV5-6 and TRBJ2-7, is DAGVTQSPTHLIKTRGQQVTLRCSPKSGHDTVSWYQQALGQGPQFIFQYYEEEERQRGNFPDRFSGHQFPNYSSELNVNALLLGDSALYLCASSQAGVSDEQYFGPGTRLTVT.

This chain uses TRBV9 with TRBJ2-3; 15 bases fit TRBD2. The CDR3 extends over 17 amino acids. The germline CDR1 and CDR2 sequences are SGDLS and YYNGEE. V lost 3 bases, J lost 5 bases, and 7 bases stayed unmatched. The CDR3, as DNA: TGTGCCAGCAGCGGTGGACTAGCGGGAGGGCCGATAGATACGCAGTATTTT. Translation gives CASSGGLAGGPIDTQYF.

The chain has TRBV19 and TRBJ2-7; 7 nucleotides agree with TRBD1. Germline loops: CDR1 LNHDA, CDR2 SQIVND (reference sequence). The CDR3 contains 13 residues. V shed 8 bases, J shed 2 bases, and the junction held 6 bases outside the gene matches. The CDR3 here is CASGRGHTYEQYF. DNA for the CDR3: TGTGCCAGTGGTAGGGGGCATACCTACGAGCAGTACTTC.

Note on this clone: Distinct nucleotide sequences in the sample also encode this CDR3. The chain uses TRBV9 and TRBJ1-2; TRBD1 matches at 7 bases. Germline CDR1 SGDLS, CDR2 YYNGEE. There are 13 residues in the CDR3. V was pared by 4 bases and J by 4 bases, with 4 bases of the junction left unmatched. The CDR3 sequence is CASSPRDSYGYTF. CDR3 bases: TGTGCCAGCAGCCCACGGGACAGCTATGGCTACACCTTC.

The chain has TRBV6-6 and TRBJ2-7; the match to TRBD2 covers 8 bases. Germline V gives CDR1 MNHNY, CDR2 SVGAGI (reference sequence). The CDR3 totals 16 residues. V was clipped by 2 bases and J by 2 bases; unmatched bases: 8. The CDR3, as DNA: TGTGCCAGCAGTTACCGGCGCGGGGGGCAGACCTACGAGCAGTACTTC. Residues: CASSYRRGGQTYEQYF.

In DNA form, the CDR3 reads TGTGCCATCAGTGATGGGACAGGGGGACTAAACACTGAAGCTTTCTTT. Protein sequence: CAISDGTGGLNTEAFF. The chain combines TRBV10-3 with TRBJ1-1; 11 bases are shared with TRBD1. V lost 3 bases and J lost 2; bases outside the gene matches: 5. Germline loops: CDR1 ENHRY, CDR2 SYGVKD. The CDR3 has 16 amino acids.

CDR3 coding DNA: TGTGCCAGCAAAATACAGGGGGCGAGCACAGATACGCAGTATTTT. Translated, it gives CASKIQGASTDTQYF. The chain couples TRBV6-5 to TRBJ2-3; 9 nucleotides align to TRBD1. Germline-derived CDR1 and CDR2 are MNHEY and SVGAGI. The ends lost 7 bases at V and 0 bases at J; junction bases unmatched: 5. This CDR3 region has 15 residues.

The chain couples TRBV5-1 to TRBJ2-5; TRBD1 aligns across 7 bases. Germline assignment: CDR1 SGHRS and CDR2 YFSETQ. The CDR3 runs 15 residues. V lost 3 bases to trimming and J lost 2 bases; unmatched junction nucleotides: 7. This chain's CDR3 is CASSSYTGAQETQYF. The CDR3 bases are TGCGCCAGCAGCTCGTATACAGGGGCGCAAGAGACCCAGTACTTC.

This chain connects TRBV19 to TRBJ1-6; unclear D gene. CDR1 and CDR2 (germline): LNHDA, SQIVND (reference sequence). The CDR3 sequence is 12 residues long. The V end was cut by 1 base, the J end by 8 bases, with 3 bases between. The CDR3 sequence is CASSIADSPLHF. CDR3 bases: TGTGCCAGTAGTATAGCAGATTCACCCCTCCACTTT.

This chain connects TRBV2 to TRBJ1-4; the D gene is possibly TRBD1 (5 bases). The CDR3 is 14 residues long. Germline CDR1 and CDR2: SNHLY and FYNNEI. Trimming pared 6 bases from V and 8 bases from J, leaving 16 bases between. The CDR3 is CASRPRWGDEKLFF. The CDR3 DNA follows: TGTGCCAGCAGACCCCGGTGGGGGGACGAAAAACTGTTTTTT.

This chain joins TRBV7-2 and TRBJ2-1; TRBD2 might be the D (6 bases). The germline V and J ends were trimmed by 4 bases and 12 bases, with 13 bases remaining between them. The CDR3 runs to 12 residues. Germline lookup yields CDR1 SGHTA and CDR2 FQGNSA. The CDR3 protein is CASSSSRGMQFF. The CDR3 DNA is TGTGCCAGCAGCTCATCTCGGGGGATGCAGTTCTTC. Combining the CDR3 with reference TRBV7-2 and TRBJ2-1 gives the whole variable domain GAGVSQSPSNKVTEKGKDVELRCDPISGHTALYWYRQSLGQGLEFLIYFQGNSAPDKSGLPSDRFSAERTGGSVSTLTIQRTQQEDSAVYLCASSSSRGMQFFGPGTRLTVL.

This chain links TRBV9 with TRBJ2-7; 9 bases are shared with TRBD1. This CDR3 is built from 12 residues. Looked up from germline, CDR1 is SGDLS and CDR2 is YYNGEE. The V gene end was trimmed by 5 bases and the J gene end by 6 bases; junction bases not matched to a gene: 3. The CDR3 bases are TGTGCCAGCAGTCGGGACAGGGCCGAGCAGTACTTC. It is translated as CASSRDRAEQYF.

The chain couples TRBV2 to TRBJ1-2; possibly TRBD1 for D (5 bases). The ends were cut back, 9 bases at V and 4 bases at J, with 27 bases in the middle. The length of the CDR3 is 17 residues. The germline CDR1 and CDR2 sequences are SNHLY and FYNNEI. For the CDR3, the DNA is TGTGCCAGGGACCCGGGGGGTAACGAGGTCCGAGGCTATGGCTACACCTTC. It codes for CARDPGGNEVRGYGYTF.

CDR3 sequence (DNA): TGTGCCAGCAGCTCCAAGGGCGGGACGGGCAATCAGCCCCAGCATTTT. Residues: CASSSKGGTGNQPQHF. The gene calls are TRBV11-2 and TRBJ1-5, with a tentative D call TRBD1 (5 bases). V lost 4 bases to trimming and J lost 2 bases, with 15 bases between them. Per germline, CDR1 SGHAT and CDR2 FQNNGV. The CDR3 consists of 16 residues.

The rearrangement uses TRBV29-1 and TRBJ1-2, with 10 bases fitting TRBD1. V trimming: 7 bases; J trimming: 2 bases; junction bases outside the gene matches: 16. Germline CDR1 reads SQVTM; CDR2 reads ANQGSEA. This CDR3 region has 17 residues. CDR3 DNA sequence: TGCAGCGCCTATCCGTCCGGGACAGGGGTCATAAACTATGGCTACACCTTC. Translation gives CSAYPSGTGVINYGYTF.

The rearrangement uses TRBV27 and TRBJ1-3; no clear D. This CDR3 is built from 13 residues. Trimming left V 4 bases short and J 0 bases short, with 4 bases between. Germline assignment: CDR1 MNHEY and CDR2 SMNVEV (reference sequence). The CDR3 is CASSYTSGNTIYF. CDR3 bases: TGTGCCAGCAGTTACACCTCTGGAAACACCATATATTTT.

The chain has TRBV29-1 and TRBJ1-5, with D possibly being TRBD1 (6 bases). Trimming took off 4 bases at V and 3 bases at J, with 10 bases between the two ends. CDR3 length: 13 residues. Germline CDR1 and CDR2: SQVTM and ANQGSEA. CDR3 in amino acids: CSVGGTPNQPQHF. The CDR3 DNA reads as TGCAGCGTTGGGGGGACACCCAATCAGCCCCAGCATTTT.

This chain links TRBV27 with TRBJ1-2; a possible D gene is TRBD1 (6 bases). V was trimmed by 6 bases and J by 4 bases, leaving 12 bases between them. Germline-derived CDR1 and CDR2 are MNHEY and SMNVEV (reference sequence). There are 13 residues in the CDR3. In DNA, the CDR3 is TGTGCCAGCAGCACAGGGACGGGCTATGGCTACACCTTC. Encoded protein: CASSTGTGYGYTF.

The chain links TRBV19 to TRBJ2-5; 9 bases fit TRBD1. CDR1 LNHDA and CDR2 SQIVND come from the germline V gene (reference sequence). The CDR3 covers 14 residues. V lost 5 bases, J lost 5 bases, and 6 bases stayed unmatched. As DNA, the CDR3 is TGTGCCAGTAGTCGAGGACAGGGGACGGAGACCCAGTACTTC. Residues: CASSRGQGTETQYF.

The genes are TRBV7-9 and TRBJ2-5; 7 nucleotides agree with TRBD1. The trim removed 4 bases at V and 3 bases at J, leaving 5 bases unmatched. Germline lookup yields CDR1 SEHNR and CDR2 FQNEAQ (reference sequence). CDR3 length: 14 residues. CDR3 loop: CASSSGQVKETQYF. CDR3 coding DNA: TGTGCCAGCAGCTCCGGACAGGTTAAAGAGACCCAGTACTTC.

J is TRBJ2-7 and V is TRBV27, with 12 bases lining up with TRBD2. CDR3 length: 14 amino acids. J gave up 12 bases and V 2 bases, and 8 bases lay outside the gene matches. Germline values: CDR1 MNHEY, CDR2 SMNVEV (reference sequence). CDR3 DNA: TGTGCCAGCAGTTTAGTCGCTAGCGGGAGGGCCACGTACTTC. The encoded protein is CASSLVASGRATYF.

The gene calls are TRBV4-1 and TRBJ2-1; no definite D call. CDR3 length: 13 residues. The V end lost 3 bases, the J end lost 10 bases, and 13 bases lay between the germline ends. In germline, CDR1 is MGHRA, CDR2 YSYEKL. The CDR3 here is CASSQTRGAEQFF. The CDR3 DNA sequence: TGCGCCAGCAGCCAGACTCGAGGAGCCGAGCAGTTCTTC.

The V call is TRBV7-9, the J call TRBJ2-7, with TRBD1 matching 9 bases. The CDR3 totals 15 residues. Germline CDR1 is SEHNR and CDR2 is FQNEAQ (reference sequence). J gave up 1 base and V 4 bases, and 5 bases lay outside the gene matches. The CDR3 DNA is TGTGCCAGCAGCTGGGGACAGGGAAGGTCCTACGAGCAGTACTTC. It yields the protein CASSWGQGRSYEQYF.

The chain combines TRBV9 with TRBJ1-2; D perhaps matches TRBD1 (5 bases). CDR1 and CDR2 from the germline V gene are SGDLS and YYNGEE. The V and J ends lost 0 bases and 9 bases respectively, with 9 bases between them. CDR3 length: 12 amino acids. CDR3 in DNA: TGTGCCAGCAGCGTAGAGGAGGGGCGCTACACCTTC. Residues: CASSVEEGRYTF. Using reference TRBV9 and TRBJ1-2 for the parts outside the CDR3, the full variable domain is DSGVTQTPKHLITATGQRVTLRCSPRSGDLSVYWYQQSLDQGLQFLIQYYNGEERAKGNILERFSAQQFPDLHSELNLSSLELGDSALYFCASSVEEGRYTFGSGTRLTVV.

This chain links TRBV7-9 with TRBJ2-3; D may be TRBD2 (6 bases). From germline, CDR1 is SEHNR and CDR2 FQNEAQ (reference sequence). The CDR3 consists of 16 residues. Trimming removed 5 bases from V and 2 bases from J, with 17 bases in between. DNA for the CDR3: TGTGCCAGCAGCCCGGGTGGGACTTTTTACACAGATACGCAGTATTTT. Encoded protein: CASSPGGTFYTDTQYF.